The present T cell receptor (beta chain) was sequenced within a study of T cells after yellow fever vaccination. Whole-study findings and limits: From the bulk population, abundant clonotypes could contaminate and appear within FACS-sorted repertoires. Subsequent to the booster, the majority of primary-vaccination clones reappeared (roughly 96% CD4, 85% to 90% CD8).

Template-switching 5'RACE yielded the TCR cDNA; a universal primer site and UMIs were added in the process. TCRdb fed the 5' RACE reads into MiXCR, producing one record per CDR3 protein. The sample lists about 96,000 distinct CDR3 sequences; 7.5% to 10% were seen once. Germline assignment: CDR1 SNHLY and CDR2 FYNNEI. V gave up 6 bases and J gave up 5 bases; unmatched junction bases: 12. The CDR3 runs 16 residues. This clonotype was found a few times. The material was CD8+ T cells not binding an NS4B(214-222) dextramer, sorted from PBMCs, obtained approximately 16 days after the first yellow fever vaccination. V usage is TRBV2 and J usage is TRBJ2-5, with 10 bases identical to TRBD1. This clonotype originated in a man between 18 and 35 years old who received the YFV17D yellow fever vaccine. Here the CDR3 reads CASRARDRGGRETQYF. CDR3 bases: TGTGCCAGCAGGGCCCGGGACAGGGGTGGGCGGGAGACCCAGTACTTC.